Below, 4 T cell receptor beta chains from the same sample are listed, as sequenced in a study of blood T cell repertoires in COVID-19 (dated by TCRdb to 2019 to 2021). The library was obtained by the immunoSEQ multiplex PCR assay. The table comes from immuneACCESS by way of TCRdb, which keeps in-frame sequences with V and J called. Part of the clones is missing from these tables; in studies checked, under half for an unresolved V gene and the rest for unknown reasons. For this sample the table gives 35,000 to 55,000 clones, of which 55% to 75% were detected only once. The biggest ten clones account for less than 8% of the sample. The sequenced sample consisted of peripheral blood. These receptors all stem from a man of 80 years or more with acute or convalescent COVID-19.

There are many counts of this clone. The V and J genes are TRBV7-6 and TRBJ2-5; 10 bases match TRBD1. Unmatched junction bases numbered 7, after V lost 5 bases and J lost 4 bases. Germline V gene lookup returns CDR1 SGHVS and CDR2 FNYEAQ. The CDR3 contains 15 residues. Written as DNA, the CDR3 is TGTGCCAGCAGCCCCGGACAGGGGGTCGTAGAGACCCAGTACTTC. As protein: CASSPGQGVVETQYF.

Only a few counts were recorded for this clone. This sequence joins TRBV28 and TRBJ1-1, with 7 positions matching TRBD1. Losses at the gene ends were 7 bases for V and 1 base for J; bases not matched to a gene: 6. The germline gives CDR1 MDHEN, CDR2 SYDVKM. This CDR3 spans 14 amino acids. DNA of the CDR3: TGTGCCAGCACTATGGGACAGACGAACACTGAAGCTTTCTTT. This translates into CASTMGQTNTEAFF.

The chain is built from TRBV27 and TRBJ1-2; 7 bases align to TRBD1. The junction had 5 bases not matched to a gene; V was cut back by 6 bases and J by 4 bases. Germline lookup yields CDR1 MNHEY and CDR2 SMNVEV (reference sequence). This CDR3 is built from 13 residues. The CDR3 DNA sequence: TGTGCCAGCAGAAGACAGGGCTCCTATGGCTACACCTTC. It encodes CASRRQGSYGYTF.

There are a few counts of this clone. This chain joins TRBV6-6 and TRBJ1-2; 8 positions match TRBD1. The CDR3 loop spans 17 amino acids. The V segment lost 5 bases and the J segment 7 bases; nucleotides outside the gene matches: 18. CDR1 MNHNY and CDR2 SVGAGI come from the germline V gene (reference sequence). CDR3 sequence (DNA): TGTGCCAGCAGTCACACAAACAGACAGGGGATTGGGGGTGGCTACACCTTC. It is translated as CASSHTNRQGIGGGYTF.